A selection of T cell receptor beta chains follows, all from one sample in a study of T cell repertoires in cytomegalovirus infection. These receptors' antigens are unknown. TCRdb fed the reads into MiXCR, producing one record per CDR3 protein. Among roughly 500,000 distinct CDR3 sequences listed, 25% to 35% were seen once. Sequenced material: cultured PBMCs, taken from culture after CMV antigen stimulation. The receptors stem from a human donor in good health (CMV status not recorded). Some clones in this sample may be carry-over from other donors' samples. CDR3s include the opening cysteine and the closing phenylalanine or tryptophan. Each record gives: V gene, J gene, clone size, CDR3 protein. For some rows the clone size is stated as once, few or many, or as a class when expanded; others skip it.

V gene: TRBV7-6
J gene: TRBJ2-5
clone size: .
CDR3 protein: CASSLGLAGASETQYF

V gene: TRBV7-2
J gene: TRBJ2-2
clone size: many
CDR3 protein: CASSLLGTSGRTGELFF

V gene: TRBV7-3
J gene: TRBJ2-1
clone size: medium-sized
CDR3 protein: CASSPSRGLYNEQFF

V gene: TRBV7-8
J gene: TRBJ2-1
clone size: .
CDR3 protein: CASSFLVSGKEQFF

V gene: TRBV7-2
J gene: TRBJ2-7
clone size: many
CDR3 protein: CASSRSGYEQYF

V gene: TRBV2
J gene: TRBJ2-1
clone size: .
CDR3 protein: CASRAQGSSYNEQFF

V gene: TRBV7-2
J gene: TRBJ2-7
clone size: few
CDR3 protein: CASSLDGGGEQYF

V gene: TRBV27
J gene: TRBJ1-5
clone size: few
CDR3 protein: CASSLVRNQPQHF

V gene: TRBV7-2
J gene: TRBJ2-3
clone size: .
CDR3 protein: CASSLSFPDTQYF

V gene: TRBV7-6
J gene: TRBJ2-7
clone size: few
CDR3 protein: CASSTRGGYEQYF

V gene: TRBV6-5
J gene: TRBJ2-1
clone size: .
CDR3 protein: CASSPFSGNHNEQFF

V gene: TRBV11-1
J gene: TRBJ1-4
clone size: .
CDR3 protein: CASSLADRETNEKLFF

V gene: TRBV6-1
J gene: TRBJ1-1
clone size: once
CDR3 protein: CASSYGRPEAFF

V gene: TRBV11-2
J gene: TRBJ2-3
clone size: once
CDR3 protein: CASSQAGAATDTQYF

V gene: TRBV5-6
J gene: TRBJ1-1
clone size: .
CDR3 protein: CASSFAGRPTEAFF

V gene: TRBV7-2
J gene: TRBJ2-2
clone size: .
CDR3 protein: CASSLTPTSGSRHGELFF

V gene: TRBV5-5
J gene: TRBJ2-2
clone size: few
CDR3 protein: CASSLVSTTNTGELFF

V gene: TRBV4-3
J gene: TRBJ2-1
clone size: many
CDR3 protein: CASSQGGFGRGRFLYNEQFF

V gene: TRBV6-2/TRBV6-3
J gene: TRBJ2-2
clone size: .
CDR3 protein: CASSRPTSGRPKNKTGELFF

V gene: TRBV19
J gene: TRBJ2-1
clone size: .
CDR3 protein: CASSRSWTSGSGTYNEQFF

V gene: TRBV28
J gene: TRBJ2-7
clone size: few
CDR3 protein: CASSAGTSGSYTYEQYF

V gene: TRBV20-1
J gene: TRBJ2-1
clone size: few
CDR3 protein: CSARGGRPRNEQFF

V gene: TRBV6-2/TRBV6-3
J gene: TRBJ1-5
clone size: .
CDR3 protein: CATQGRNNQPQHF

V gene: TRBV7-2
J gene: TRBJ2-1
clone size: .
CDR3 protein: CASSRMGLANEQFF

V gene: TRBV12-3/TRBV12-4
J gene: TRBJ2-1
clone size: once
CDR3 protein: CASSRTSGLFF

V gene: TRBV7-2
J gene: TRBJ2-1
clone size: many
CDR3 protein: CASSRGPPGAEQFF

V gene: TRBV7-2
J gene: TRBJ1-1
clone size: many
CDR3 protein: CASSLSLLNTEAFF

V gene: TRBV11-3
J gene: TRBJ2-3
clone size: .
CDR3 protein: CASSTLAGPTDTQYF

V gene: TRBV7-6
J gene: TRBJ2-7
clone size: few
CDR3 protein: CASSLAGEQQYF

V gene: TRBV6-1
J gene: TRBJ2-5
clone size: few
CDR3 protein: CASRLLTGPGTQYF

V gene: TRBV5-6
J gene: TRBJ2-3
clone size: .
CDR3 protein: CASSPWGGNTQYF

V gene: TRBV7-3
J gene: TRBJ2-1
clone size: .
CDR3 protein: CASSLNLAPLVEQFF

V gene: TRBV29-1
J gene: TRBJ2-5
clone size: .
CDR3 protein: CSVGAGRREETQYF

V gene: TRBV7-2
J gene: TRBJ2-3
clone size: many
CDR3 protein: CASSQPSGPTGSDTQYF

V gene: TRBV6-6
J gene: TRBJ2-7
clone size: .
CDR3 protein: CASSYAESYEQYF

V gene: TRBV7-9
J gene: TRBJ1-5
clone size: few
CDR3 protein: CASSLDHGTGTYSNQPQHF

V gene: TRBV12-3/TRBV12-4
J gene: TRBJ1-5
clone size: few
CDR3 protein: CASSLLGSSNQPQHF

V gene: TRBV2
J gene: TRBJ2-1
clone size: .
CDR3 protein: CASSGPIEPDSSYNEQFF

V gene: TRBV7-2
J gene: TRBJ2-3
clone size: many
CDR3 protein: CASSLPRTSKGLASTDTQYF

V gene: TRBV6-6
J gene: TRBJ2-5
clone size: .
CDR3 protein: CASSRHLTSGLETQYF

V gene: TRBV6-5
J gene: TRBJ1-2
clone size: .
CDR3 protein: CASSYSPSTGMDGYTF

V gene: TRBV6-1
J gene: TRBJ2-2
clone size: .
CDR3 protein: CASTANTGELFF

V gene: TRBV7-9
J gene: TRBJ2-5
clone size: .
CDR3 protein: CASSKTSGNPSETQYF

V gene: TRBV12-3/TRBV12-4
J gene: TRBJ1-4
clone size: .
CDR3 protein: CASRQTGGSNEKLFF

V gene: TRBV6-6
J gene: TRBJ2-1
clone size: .
CDR3 protein: CASSPRTSGRFF